These T cell receptor beta chains were read from a single sample in a study of early T cells in non-severe SARS-CoV-2 infection. TCRdb fed the 5' RACE reads into MiXCR, producing one record per CDR3 protein. This table has tens of thousands of distinct CDR3 sequences, about 6.4% appearing once. Sample: whole blood, taken at baseline. These receptors were obtained from an adult who was a healthcare worker with PCR-confirmed SARS-CoV-2 infection or an uninfected control (not recorded which). Both conserved end residues are part of each CDR3. D genes are given only for firm matches. Size values are once, few and many counts, or a class for expanded clones, and some rows have none.

D gene | J gene | V gene | clone size | CDR3 protein | CDR3 DNA
. | TRBJ1-5 | TRBV15 | few | CATSRDLRPDNQPQHF | TGTGCCACCAGCAGAGATCTTCGGCCAGACAATCAGCCCCAGCATTTT
TRBD1 | TRBJ2-2 | TRBV4-1 | many | CASSPTTGWTGELFF | TGCGCCAGCAGCCCCACGACAGGGTGGACCGGGGAGCTGTTTTTT
. | TRBJ2-1 | TRBV6-2/TRBV6-3 | . | CAGADPSRNEQFF | TGTGCCGGGGCAGACCCTAGCAGAAATGAGCAGTTCTTC
TRBD1 | TRBJ1-5 | TRBV7-6 | many | CASSLGGTDQPQHF | TGTGCCAGCAGCTTGGGGGGGACAGATCAGCCCCAGCATTTT
. | TRBJ1-2 | TRBV6-2/TRBV6-3 | many | CASSYPDGYTF | TGTGCCAGCAGTTACCCAGATGGCTACACCTTC
. | TRBJ1-5 | TRBV28 | few | CASSLGGDHQPQHF | TGTGCCAGCAGTTTAGGAGGGGATCATCAGCCCCAGCATTTT
TRBD1 | TRBJ2-7 | TRBV27 | many | CASSTSSGTGGRGTYEQYF | TGTGCCAGCAGTACCTCGTCCGGGACAGGGGGACGTGGGACCTACGAGCAGTACTTC
TRBD2 | TRBJ2-3 | TRBV10-3 | many | CAISEEAGGQDTQYF | TGTGCCATCAGTGAGGAGGCGGGGGGGCAAGATACGCAGTATTTT
. | TRBJ2-5 | TRBV12-3/TRBV12-4 | . | CASSPRRIQETQYF | TGTGCCAGCAGTCCCCGGCGGATACAAGAGACCCAGTACTTC
. | TRBJ2-6 | TRBV5-1 | few | CASSYTGSGANVLTF | TGCGCCAGCAGCTACACAGGGTCTGGGGCCAACGTCCTGACTTTC
TRBD2 | TRBJ2-1 | TRBV5-5 | many | CASSPQRGGQGEQFF | TGTGCCAGCAGCCCTCAGCGGGGGGGCCAGGGAGAGCAGTTCTTC
. | TRBJ2-1 | TRBV5-4 | . | CASSLKGGDFLDEQFF | TGTGCCAGCAGCTTGAAGGGCGGGGATTTTCTGGATGAGCAGTTCTTC
. | TRBJ2-4 | TRBV7-4 | . | CASSFNIQYF | TGTGCCAGCAGCTTTAACATTCAGTACTTC
. | TRBJ2-5 | TRBV20-1 | many | CSASSHLQETQYF | TGCAGTGCTAGTTCCCACCTACAAGAGACCCAGTACTTC
TRBD1 | TRBJ1-2 | TRBV7-3 | many | CASSRDRGIQGGYTF | TGTGCCAGCAGCCGGGACAGGGGAATTCAGGGTGGCTACACCTTC
. | TRBJ2-1 | TRBV27 | many | CFSYKYNEQFF | TGTTTTTCCTACAAATACAATGAGCAGTTCTTC
TRBD1 | TRBJ2-1 | TRBV7-6 | few | CASSLASGGTAYYNEQFF | TGTGCCAGCAGCTTAGCGAGTGGTGGGACAGCCTATTACAATGAGCAGTTCTTC